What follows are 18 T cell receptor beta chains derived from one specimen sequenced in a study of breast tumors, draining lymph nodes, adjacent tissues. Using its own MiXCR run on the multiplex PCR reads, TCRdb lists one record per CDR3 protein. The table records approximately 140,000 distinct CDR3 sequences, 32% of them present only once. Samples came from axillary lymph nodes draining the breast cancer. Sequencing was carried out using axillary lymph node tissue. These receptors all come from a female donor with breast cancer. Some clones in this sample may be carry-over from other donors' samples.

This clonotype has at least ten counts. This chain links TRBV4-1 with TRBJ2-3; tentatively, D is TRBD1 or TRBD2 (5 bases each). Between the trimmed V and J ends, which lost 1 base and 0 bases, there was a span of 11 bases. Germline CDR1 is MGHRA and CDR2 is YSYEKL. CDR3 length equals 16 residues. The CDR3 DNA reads TGCGCCAGCAGCCAAGGGGGGAGAACTAGCACAGATACGCAGTATTTT. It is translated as CASSQGGRTSTDTQYF.

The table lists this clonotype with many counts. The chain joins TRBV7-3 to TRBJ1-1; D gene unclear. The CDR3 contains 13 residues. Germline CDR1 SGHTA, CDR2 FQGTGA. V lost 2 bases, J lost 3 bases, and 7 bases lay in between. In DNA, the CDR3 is TGTGCCAGCAGCTTAGATGGATACACTGAAGCTTTCTTT. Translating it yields CASSLDGYTEAFF. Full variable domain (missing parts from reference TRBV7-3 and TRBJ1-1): GAGVSQTPSNKVTEKGKYVELRCDPISGHTALYWYRQSLGQGPEFLIYFQGTGAADDSGLPNDRFFAVRPEGSVSTLKIQRTERGDSAVYLCASSLDGYTEAFFGQGTRLTVV.

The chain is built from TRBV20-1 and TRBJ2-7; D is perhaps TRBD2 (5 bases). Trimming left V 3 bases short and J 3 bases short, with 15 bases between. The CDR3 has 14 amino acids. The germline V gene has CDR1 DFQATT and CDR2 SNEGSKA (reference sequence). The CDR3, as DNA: TGCAGTGCTAGCCGACTGGGAGCTAACTACGAGCAGTACGTC. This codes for CSASRLGANYEQYV.

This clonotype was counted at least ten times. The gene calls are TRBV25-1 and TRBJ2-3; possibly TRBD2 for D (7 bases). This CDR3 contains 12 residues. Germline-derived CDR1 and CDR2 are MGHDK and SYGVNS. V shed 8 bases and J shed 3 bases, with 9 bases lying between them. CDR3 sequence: CASGGATDTQYF. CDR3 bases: TGTGCCAGCGGGGGGGCAACAGATACGCAGTATTTT.

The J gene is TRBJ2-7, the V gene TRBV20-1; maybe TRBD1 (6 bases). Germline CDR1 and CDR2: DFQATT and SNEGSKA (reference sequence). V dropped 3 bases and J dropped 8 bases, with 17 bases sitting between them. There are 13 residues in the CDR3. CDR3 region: CSASSGAQPQQYV. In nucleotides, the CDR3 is TGCAGTGCTAGTTCAGGGGCCCAGCCCCAGCAGTACGTC.

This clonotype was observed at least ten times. The CDR3 is CASSSDREGNTQYF. The DNA of the CDR3 is TGTGCCAGCAGTTCGGACAGGGAGGGAAATACGCAGTATTTT. The chain couples TRBV6-6 to TRBJ2-3; TRBD1 is a possible D gene (8 bases). The CDR3 runs 14 residues. Germline assignment: CDR1 MNHNY and CDR2 SVGAGI (reference sequence). The V end lost 4 bases, the J end lost 7 bases, and 15 bases lay between the germline ends.

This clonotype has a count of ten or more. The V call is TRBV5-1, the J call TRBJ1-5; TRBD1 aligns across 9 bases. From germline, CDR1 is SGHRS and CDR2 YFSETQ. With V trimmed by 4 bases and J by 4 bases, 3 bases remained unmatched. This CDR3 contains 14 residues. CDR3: CASSLGTGNQPQHF. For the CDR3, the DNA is TGCGCCAGCAGCCTAGGGACAGGGAATCAGCCCCAGCATTTT.

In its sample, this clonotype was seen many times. As DNA, the CDR3 is TGTGCCAGCAGCTTACGTAGCGGGGGGGGGTACCAAGAGACCCAGTACTTC. Translating gives CASSLRSGGGYQETQYF. The rearrangement uses TRBV7-2 and TRBJ2-5; TRBD2 matches at 11 bases. The CDR3 consists of 17 residues. Losses at the gene ends were 2 bases for V and 0 bases for J; bases not matched to a gene: 5. Germline CDR1 is SGHTA and CDR2 is FQGNSA.

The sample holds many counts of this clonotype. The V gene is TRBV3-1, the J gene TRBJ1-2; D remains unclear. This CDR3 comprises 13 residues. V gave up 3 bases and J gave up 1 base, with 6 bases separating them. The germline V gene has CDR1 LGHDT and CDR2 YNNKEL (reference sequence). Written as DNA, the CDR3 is TGTGCCAGCAGCCACAACGGTAACTATGGCTACACCTTC. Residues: CASSHNGNYGYTF. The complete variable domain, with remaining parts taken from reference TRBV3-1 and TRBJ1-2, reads DTAVSQTPKYLVTQMGNDKSIKCEQNLGHDTMYWYKQDSKKFLKIMFSYNNKELIINETVPNRFSPKSPDKAHLNLHINSLELGDSAVYFCASSHNGNYGYTFGSGTRLTVV.

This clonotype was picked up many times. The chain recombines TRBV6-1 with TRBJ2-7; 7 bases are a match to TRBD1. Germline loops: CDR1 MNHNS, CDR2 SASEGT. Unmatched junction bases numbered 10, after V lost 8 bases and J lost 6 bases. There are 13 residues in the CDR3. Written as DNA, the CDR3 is TGTGCCAGCGTTAAACCAGGGACAGTCGAGCAGTACGTC. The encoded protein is CASVKPGTVEQYV.

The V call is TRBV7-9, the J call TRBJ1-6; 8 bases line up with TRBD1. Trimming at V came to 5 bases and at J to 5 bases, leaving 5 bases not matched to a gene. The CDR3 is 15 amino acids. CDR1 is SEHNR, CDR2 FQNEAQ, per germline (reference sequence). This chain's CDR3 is CASSPRQGNNSPLHF. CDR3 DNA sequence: TGTGCCAGCAGCCCCCGACAGGGGAATAATTCACCCCTCCACTTT.

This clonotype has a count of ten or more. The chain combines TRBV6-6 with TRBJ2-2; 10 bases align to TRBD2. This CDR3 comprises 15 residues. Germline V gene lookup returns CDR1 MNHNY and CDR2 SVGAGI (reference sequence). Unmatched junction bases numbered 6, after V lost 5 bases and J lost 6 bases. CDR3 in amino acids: CASSITSGVPGELFF. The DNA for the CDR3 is TGTGCCAGCAGTATTACTAGCGGGGTCCCCGGGGAGCTGTTTTTT.

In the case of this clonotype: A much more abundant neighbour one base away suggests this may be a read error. DNA for the CDR3: TGTGCCAGCAGCTTAGACGGGGGGGCCCTCGATGAGCAGCTCTTC. Protein product: CASSLDGGALDEQLF. The genes are TRBV7-3 and TRBJ2-1, with TRBD2 identical over 8 bases. CDR1 is SGHTA, CDR2 FQGTGA, per germline. The CDR3 consists of 15 residues.

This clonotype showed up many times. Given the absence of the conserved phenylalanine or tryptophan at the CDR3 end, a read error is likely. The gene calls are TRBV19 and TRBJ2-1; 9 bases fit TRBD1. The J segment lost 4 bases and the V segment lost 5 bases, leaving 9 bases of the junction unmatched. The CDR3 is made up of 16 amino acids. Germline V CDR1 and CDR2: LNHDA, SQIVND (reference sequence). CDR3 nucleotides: TGTGCCAGTAGTGGGAGGCTGGGACAGGGATACAATGAGCAGTTCTCC. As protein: CASSGRLGQGYNEQFS.

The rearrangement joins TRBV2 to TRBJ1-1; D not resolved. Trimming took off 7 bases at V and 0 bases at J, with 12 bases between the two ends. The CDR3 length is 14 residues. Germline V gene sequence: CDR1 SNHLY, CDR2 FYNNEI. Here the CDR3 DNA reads TGTGCCAGCACCGAGGGTCTCCTGAACACTGAAGCTTTCTTT. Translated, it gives CASTEGLLNTEAFF.

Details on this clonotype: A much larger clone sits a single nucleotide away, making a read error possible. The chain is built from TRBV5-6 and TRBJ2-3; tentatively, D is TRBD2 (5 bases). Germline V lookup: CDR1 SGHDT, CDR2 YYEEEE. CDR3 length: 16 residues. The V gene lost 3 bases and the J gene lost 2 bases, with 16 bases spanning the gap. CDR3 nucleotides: TGTGCCAGCAGCTCCTATCGACCAGCGGACACAGATACGCAGTATTTT. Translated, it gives CASSSYRPADTDTQYF.

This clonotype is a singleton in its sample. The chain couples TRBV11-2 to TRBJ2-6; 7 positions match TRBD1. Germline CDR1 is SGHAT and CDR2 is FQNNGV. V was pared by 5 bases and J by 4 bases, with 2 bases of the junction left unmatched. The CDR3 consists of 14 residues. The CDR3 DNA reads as TGTGCCAGCAGCGGGGGACAGGGGGCCAACGTCCTGACTTTC. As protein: CASSGGQGANVLTF.

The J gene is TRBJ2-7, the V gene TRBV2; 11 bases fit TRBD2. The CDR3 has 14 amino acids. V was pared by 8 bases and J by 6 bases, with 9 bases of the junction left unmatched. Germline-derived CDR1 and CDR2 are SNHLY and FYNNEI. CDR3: CASSGTSGPIEQYV. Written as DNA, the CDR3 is TGTGCCAGCTCTGGGACTAGCGGCCCAATCGAGCAGTACGTC.